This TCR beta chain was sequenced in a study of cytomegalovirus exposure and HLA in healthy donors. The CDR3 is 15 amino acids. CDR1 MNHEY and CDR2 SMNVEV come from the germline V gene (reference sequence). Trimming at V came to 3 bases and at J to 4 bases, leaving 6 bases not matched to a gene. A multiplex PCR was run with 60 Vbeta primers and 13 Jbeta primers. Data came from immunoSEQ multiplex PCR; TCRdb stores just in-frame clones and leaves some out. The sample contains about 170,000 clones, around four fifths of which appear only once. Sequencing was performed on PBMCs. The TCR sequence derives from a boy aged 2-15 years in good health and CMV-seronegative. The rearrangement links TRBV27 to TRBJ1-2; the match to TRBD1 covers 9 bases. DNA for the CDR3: TGTGCCAGCAGTTTTAAGACAGGGGGTAGCTATGGCTACACCTTC. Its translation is CASSFKTGGSYGYTF.